This T cell receptor beta chain was found in a study of memory CD4+ T cells and cytomegalovirus serostatus. In the original analysis: Out-of-frame sequences were removed, leaving 2 million to 2.5 million distinct TCRbeta sequences. Sequencing was performed with immunoSEQ multiplex PCR; in TCRdb, only in-frame clones are kept and a portion is missing. D and trimming were read from the DNA, whereas the V and J calls and clone size are those reported in that table. This table has about 82,000 clones, 80% appearing once. The sort gate was single viable CD3+CD4+CD8-CD45RO+ cells for memory CD4+ T cells. Material for sequencing was memory CD4+ T cells from blood. This TCR was recovered from an adult in good health and CMV-seronegative.

This CDR3 reads CASSQTLNTEAFF. CDR3 DNA sequence: TGTGCCAGCAGTCAGACACTGAACACTGAAGCTTTCTTT. The chain recombines TRBV6-5 with TRBJ1-1; D unresolved. Germline loops: CDR1 MNHEY, CDR2 SVGAGI. The CDR3 totals 13 residues. V dropped 5 bases and J dropped 0 bases, with 7 bases sitting between them.